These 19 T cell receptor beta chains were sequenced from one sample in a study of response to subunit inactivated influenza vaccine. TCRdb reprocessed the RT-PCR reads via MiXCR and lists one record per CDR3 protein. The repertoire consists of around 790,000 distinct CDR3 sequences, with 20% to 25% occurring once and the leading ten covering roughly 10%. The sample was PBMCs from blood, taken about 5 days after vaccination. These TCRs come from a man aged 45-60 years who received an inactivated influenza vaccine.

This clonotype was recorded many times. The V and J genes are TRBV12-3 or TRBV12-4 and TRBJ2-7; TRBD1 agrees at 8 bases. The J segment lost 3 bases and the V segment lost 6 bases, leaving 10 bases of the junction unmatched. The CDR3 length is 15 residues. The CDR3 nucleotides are TGTGCCAGCAGCCCCCGGGACAGGAGCAACTACGAGCAGTACTTC. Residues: CASSPRDRSNYEQYF.

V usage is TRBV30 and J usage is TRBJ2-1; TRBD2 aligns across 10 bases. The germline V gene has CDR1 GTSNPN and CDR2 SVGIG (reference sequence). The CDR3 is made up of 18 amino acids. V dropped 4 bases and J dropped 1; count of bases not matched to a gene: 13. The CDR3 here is CAWKRASGRYKSYNEQFF. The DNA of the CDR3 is TGTGCCTGGAAACGGGCTAGCGGGAGATACAAATCCTACAATGAGCAGTTCTTC.

CDR3 DNA sequence: TGCAGTGCTAGGCCTCCACAGGGGGCCGGGGAAAAACTGTTTTTT. Translation gives CSARPPQGAGEKLFF. J is TRBJ1-4 and V is TRBV20-1; TRBD1 aligns across 9 bases. The CDR3 spans 15 residues. Germline V gene data show CDR1 as DFQATT and CDR2 as SNEGSKA (reference sequence). The J segment lost 8 bases and the V segment lost 3 bases, leaving 10 bases of the junction unmatched.

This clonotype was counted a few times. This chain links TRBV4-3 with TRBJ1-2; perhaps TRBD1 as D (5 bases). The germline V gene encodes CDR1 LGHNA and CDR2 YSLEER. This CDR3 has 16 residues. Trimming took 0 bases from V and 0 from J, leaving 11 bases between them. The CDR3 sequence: CASSQDYQGTNYGYTF. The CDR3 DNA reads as TGCGCCAGCAGCCAAGATTATCAGGGCACTAACTATGGCTACACCTTC.

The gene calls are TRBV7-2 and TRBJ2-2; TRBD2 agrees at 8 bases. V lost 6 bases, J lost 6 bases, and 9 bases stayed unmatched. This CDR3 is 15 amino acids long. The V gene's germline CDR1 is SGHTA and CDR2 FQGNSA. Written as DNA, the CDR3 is TGTGCCAGCAGTCGGTCAATGCGGGGGGCCGGGGAGCTGTTTTTT. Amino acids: CASSRSMRGAGELFF. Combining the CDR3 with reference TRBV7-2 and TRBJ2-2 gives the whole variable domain GAGVSQSPSNKVTEKGKDVELRCDPISGHTALYWYRQSLGQGLEFLIYFQGNSAPDKSGLPSDRFSAERTGGSVSTLTIQRTQQEDSAVYLCASSRSMRGAGELFFGEGSRLTVL.

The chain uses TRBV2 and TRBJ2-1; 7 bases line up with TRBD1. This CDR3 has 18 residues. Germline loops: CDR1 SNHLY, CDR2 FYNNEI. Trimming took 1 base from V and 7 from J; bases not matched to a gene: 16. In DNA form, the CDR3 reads TGTGCCAGCAGTGAAGACAGGGGAAGCCTACCCCGAGTAAATGAGCAGTTCTTC. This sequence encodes CASSEDRGSLPRVNEQFF.

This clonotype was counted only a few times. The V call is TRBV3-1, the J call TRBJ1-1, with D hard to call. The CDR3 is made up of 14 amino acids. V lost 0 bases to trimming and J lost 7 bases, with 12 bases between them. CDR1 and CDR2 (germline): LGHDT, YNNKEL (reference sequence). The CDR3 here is CASSQDGRSGEAFF. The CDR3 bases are TGTGCCAGCAGCCAAGATGGGCGTAGCGGTGAAGCTTTCTTT. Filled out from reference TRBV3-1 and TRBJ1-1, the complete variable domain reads DTAVSQTPKYLVTQMGNDKSIKCEQNLGHDTMYWYKQDSKKFLKIMFSYNNKELIINETVPNRFSPKSPDKAHLNLHINSLELGDSAVYFCASSQDGRSGEAFFGQGTRLTVV.

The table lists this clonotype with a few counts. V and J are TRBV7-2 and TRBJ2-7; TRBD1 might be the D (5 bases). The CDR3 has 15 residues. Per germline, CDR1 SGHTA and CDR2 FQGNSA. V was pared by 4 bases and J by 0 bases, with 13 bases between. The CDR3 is CASSSADSRSYEQYF. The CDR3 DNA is TGTGCCAGCAGCTCCGCCGACAGCCGCTCCTACGAGCAGTACTTC.

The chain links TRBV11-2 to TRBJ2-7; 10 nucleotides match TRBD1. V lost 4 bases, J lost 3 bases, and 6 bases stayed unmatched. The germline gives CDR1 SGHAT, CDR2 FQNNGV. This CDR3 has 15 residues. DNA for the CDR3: TGTGCCAGCAGCTACGGACAGGGGGAAGGCTACGAGCAGTACTTC. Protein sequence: CASSYGQGEGYEQYF.

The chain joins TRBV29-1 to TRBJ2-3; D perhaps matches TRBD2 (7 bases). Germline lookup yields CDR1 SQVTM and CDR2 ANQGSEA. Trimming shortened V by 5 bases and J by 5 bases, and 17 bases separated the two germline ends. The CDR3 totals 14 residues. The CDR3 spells CSVLLAEGGDTQYF. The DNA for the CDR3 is TGCAGCGTTCTCCTAGCGGAGGGGGGAGATACGCAGTATTTT.

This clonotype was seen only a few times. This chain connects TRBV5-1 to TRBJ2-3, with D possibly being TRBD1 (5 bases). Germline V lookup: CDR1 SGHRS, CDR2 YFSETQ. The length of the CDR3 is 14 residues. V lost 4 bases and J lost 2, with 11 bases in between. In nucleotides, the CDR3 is TGCGCCAGCAGCCTTAGACAGCACACAGATACGCAGTATTTT. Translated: CASSLRQHTDTQYF.

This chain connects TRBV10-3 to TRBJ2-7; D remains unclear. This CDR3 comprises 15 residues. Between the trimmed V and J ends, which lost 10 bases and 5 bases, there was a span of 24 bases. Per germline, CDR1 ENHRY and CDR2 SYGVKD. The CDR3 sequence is CATVGRELPIHEQYF. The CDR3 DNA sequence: TGTGCCACCGTAGGACGCGAACTCCCTATTCACGAGCAGTACTTC.

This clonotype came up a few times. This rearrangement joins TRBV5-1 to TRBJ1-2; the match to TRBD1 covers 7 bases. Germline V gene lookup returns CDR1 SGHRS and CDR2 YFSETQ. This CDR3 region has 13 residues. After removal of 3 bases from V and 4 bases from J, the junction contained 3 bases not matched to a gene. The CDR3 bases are TGCGCCAGCAGCTCGGACAGGATCTATGGCTACACCTTC. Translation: CASSSDRIYGYTF.

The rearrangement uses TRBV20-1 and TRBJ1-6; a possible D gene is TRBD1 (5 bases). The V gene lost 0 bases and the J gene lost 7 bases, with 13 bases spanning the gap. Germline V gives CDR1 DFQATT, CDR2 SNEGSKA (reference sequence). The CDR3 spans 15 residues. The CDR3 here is CSARDGGAINSPLHF. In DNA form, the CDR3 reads TGCAGTGCTAGAGATGGAGGGGCGATAAATTCACCCCTCCACTTT.

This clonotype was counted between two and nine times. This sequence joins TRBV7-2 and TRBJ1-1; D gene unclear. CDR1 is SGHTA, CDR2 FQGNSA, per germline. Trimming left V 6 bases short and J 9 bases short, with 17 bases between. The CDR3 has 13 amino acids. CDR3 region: CASSQEVRHKAFF. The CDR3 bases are TGTGCCAGCAGTCAAGAGGTTCGACATAAAGCTTTCTTT.

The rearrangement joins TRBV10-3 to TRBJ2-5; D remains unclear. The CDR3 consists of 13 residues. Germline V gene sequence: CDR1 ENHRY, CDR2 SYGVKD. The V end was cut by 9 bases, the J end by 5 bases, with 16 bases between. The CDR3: CAIAPSSVETQYF. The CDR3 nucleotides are TGTGCCATAGCCCCTAGTTCGGTCGAGACCCAGTACTTC.

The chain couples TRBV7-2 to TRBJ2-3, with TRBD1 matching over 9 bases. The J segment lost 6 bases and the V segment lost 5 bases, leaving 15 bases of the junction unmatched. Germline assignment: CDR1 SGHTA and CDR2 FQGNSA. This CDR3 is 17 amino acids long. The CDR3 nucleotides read TGTGCCAGCAGCCCTCTGGCCCGGACAGGGGATTCGGATACGCAGTATTTT. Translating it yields CASSPLARTGDSDTQYF. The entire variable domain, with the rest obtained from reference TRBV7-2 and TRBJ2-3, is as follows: GAGVSQSPSNKVTEKGKDVELRCDPISGHTALYWYRQSLGQGLEFLIYFQGNSAPDKSGLPSDRFSAERTGGSVSTLTIQRTQQEDSAVYLCASSPLARTGDSDTQYFGPGTRLTVL.

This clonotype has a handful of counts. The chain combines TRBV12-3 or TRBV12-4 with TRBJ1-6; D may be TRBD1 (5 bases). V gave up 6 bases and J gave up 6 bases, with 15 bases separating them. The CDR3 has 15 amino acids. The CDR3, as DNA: TGTGCCAGCAGACCCAGTGGGGGGGGTAATTCACCCCTCCACTTT. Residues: CASRPSGGGNSPLHF.

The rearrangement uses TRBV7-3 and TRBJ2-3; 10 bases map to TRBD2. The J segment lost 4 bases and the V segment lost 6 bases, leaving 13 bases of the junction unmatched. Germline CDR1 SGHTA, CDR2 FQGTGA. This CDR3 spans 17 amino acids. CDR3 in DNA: TGTGCCAGCAGAGCCGGGGCTAGCGGGAGCCCCCCAGATACGCAGTATTTT. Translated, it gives CASRAGASGSPPDTQYF.